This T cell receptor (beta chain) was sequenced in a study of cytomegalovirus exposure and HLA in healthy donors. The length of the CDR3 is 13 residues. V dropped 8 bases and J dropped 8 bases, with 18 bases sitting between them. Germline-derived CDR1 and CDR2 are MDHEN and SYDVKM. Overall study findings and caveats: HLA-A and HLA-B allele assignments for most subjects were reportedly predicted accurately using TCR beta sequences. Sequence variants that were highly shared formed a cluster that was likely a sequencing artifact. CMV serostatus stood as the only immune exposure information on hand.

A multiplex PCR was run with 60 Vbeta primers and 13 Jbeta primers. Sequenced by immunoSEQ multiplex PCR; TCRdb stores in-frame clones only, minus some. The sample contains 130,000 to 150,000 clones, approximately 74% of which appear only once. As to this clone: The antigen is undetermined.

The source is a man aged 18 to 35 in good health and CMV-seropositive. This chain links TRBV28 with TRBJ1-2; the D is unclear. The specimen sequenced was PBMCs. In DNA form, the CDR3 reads TGTGCCAGCTCCCTCACCTTTCACGGGGGCTACACCTTC. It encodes CASSLTFHGGYTF.